These T cell receptor beta chains were read from a single sample in a study of T cell responses to AZD1222 COVID-19 vaccine. Only in-frame clones appear in the TCRdb table, and some are missing; sequencing was by immunoSEQ multiplex PCR. Among around 140,000 clones listed, about 94% were seen once. Sequencing used peripheral blood, obtained 28 days after the second AZD1222 dose. The receptors come from an adult who received the AZD1222 COVID-19 vaccine. The CDR3 runs from the conserved cysteine through the conserved F or W. The D gene is left open where the match is weak. Some rows have no size entry. The others give once, few or many, or a class for an expanded clone.

abundance	v_gene	j_gene	len	d_gene	CDR3nt	CDR3aa
.	TRBV5-6	TRBJ2-1	15	.	TGTGCCAGCAGCTCCGTTGCTGAGAGGGGGGATGAGCAGTTCTTC	CASSSVAERGDEQFF
.	TRBV10-3	TRBJ2-7	14	.	TGTGCCATCAGTGGGGGCACTGGATCCTACGAGCAGTACTTC	CAISGGTGSYEQYF
.	TRBV4-1	TRBJ2-3	16	.	TGCGCCAGCAGCCAAGGAAGGGGAGGCCCTCCAGATACGCAGTATTTT	CASSQGRGGPPDTQYF
.	TRBV28	TRBJ2-3	17	.	TGTGCCAGCAGTAGTTGGGCTAGGGGTAGGGGCTCCATCGGGCAGTATTTT	CASSSWARGRGSIGQYF
.	TRBV5-1	TRBJ1-6	16	.	TGCGCCAGCAGCGCCGGAAGCGATCTCTATAATTCACCCCTCCACTTT	CASSAGSDLYNSPLHF
.	TRBV19	TRBJ2-1	14	TRBD1	TGTGCCAGTACCCGAGGTCAGGGGGCGAATGAGCAGTTCTTC	CASTRGQGANEQFF
.	TRBV5-6	TRBJ1-2	14	.	TGTGCCAGCAGCACCCGACAGAGACGGGTAGACTACACCTTC	CASSTRQRRVDYTF
.	TRBV11-2	TRBJ1-1	14	TRBD1	TGTGCCAGCAGCTCCGGACAGGGAAGTCCTGAAGCTTTCTTT	CASSSGQGSPEAFF
.	TRBV6-5	TRBJ2-2	15	.	TGTGCCAGCAGTTCGCCTGACTGGGGGATCGGGGAGCTGTTTTTT	CASSSPDWGIGELFF
.	TRBV28	TRBJ1-6	17	.	TGTGCCAGCACGAATGGTGGGGCTGGCAGGGCCAATTCACCCCTCCACTTT	CASTNGGAGRANSPLHF
.	TRBV6-6	TRBJ2-1	12	.	TGTGCCAGCTCCCTTACGGGGGACTCCCCGATCTTC	CASSLTGDSPIF
.	TRBV6-5	TRBJ1-4	15	.	TGTGCCAGCAGTACCCTGGCTAGGGCTAATGAAAAACTGTTTTTT	CASSTLARANEKLFF
.	TRBV6-1	TRBJ2-3	17	TRBD2	TGTGCCAGCAGTGAGAGACTAGCGGGAGCCGGGGCAGATACGCAGTATTTT	CASSERLAGAGADTQYF
.	TRBV15	TRBJ2-7	16	.	TGTGCCACCAGCAGAGGTGGAGGGGGATCCTCCTACGAGCAGTACTTC	CATSRGGGGSSYEQYF
.	TRBV19	TRBJ1-5	15	.	TGTGCCAGTACCCCCCCGGACAGACTCAATCAGCCCCAGCATTTT	CASTPPDRLNQPQHF
.	TRBV27	TRBJ2-1	14	TRBD2	TGTGCCAGTTCTCGTATGGGGAGGGACAATGAGCAGTTCTTC	CASSRMGRDNEQFF
.	TRBV5-1	TRBJ2-1	14	TRBD2	TGCGCCAGCAGCTTGTATAAGCGGGACGGTGAGCAGTTCTTC	CASSLYKRDGEQFF
.	TRBV13	TRBJ1-2	15	TRBD1	TGTGCCAGCAGCCCTGAACAGGGGTACCGGTATGGCTACACCTTC	CASSPEQGYRYGYTF
.	TRBV6-4	TRBJ2-1	14	TRBD2	TGTGCCAGCAGTACGGGACTAGTCAGCAATGAGCAGTTCTTC	CASSTGLVSNEQFF
.	TRBV7-3	TRBJ2-1	13	.	TGTGCCAGCAGCTCCGGGACTTACAATGAGCAGTTCTTC	CASSSGTYNEQFF
.	TRBV5-5	TRBJ1-1	12	.	TGTGCCAGCAGCCGGGGGGGCACTGAAGCTTTCTTT	CASSRGGTEAFF
.	TRBV24-1	TRBJ2-2	13	.	TGTGCCACCAGTGAATCGGGCACCGGGGAGCTGTTTTTT	CATSESGTGELFF
once	TRBV14	TRBJ2-5	15	.	TGTGCCAGCAGCCAAGACGGGAGATCCCGAGAGACCCAGTACTTC	CASSQDGRSRETQYF
.	TRBV11-2	TRBJ2-5	16	.	TGTGCCAGCAGCTTACCAGGACTCGCGGGCCAAGAGACCCAGTACTTC	CASSLPGLAGQETQYF
.	TRBV9	TRBJ2-3	15	.	TGTGCCAGCAGCGTGACTAGTGTGGGCACAGATACGCAGTATTTT	CASSVTSVGTDTQYF
.	TRBV5-1	TRBJ1-6	14	.	TGCGCCAGCAGCTTGGAGGGAGTAGGGTCACCCCTCCACTTT	CASSLEGVGSPLHF
.	TRBV7-9	TRBJ2-7	15	TRBD2	TGTGCCAGCAGCTTAGTGGATAGCGGGCATTACGAGCAGTACTTC	CASSLVDSGHYEQYF
few	TRBV5-1	TRBJ1-1	17	.	TGCGCCAGCAGCTTGCACCCTGCTTCACGGGGTAACACTGAAGCTTTCTTT	CASSLHPASRGNTEAFF
.	TRBV19	TRBJ1-5	16	.	TGTGCCAGTAGTATGACCGCTAACCATAGCAATCAGCCCCAGCATTTT	CASSMTANHSNQPQHF
.	TRBV7-8	TRBJ1-2	14	TRBD1	TGTGCCAGCAGCTTACAGGGGGACTTAGCTGGCTACACCTTC	CASSLQGDLAGYTF
.	TRBV6-5	TRBJ2-1	15	TRBD2	TGTGCCAGCCGAAGGGGCGGGAGCCGCTACAATGAGCAGTTCTTC	CASRRGGSRYNEQFF
.	TRBV5-1	TRBJ2-5	14	.	TGCGCCAGCAGCTTGGGAGCAGGTCAAGAGACCCAGTACTTC	CASSLGAGQETQYF
.	TRBV18	TRBJ1-4	13	.	TGTGCCAGCTCACCCTATACCGGGGAAAAACTGTTTTTT	CASSPYTGEKLFF
.	TRBV4-2	TRBJ2-3	15	.	TGTGCCAGCAGCCAAGATGGAAGGGAGCAAGATACGCAGTATTTT	CASSQDGREQDTQYF
.	TRBV19	TRBJ2-3	16	.	TGTGCCAGTAGTTCACCTCGACAGATTCGCACAGATACGCAGTATTTT	CASSSPRQIRTDTQYF
once	TRBV9	TRBJ1-2	14	.	TGTGCCAGCAGCGCAGTCGTGGCAGCTAATGGCTACACCTTC	CASSAVVAANGYTF
.	TRBV6-1	TRBJ1-6	15	TRBD1	TGTGCCAGCAGTGAACCTGAGACAGGGTATTCACCCCTCCACTTT	CASSEPETGYSPLHF